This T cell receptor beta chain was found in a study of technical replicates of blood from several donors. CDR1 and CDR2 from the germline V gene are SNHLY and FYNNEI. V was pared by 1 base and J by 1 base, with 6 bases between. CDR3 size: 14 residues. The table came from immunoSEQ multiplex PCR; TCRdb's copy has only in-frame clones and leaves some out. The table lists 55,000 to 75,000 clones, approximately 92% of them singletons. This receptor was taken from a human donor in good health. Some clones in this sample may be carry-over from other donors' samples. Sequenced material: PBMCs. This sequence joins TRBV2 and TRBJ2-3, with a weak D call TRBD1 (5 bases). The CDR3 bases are TGTGCCAGCAGTGAAGGGGGCGGCACAGATACGCAGTATTTT. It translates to CASSEGGGTDTQYF.